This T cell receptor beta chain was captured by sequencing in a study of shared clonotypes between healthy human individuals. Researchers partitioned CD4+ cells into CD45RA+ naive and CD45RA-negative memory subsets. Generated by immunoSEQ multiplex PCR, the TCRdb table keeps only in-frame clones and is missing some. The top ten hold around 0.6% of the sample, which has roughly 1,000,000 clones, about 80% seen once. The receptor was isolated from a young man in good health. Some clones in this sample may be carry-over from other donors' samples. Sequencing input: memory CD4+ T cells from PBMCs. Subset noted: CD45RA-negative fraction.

The CDR3 loop reads CASSTQRGEQFF. CDR3 bases: TGTGCCAGCAGCACCCAGCGGGGAGAGCAGTTCTTC. V is TRBV7-2 and J is TRBJ2-1; 7 nucleotides match TRBD2. Germline CDR1 reads SGHTA; CDR2 reads FQGNSA. V lost 5 bases and J lost 10; bases outside the gene matches: 5. The CDR3 is made up of 12 amino acids.